The 19 T cell receptor beta chains listed next were all sequenced from one sample in a study of blood T cell repertoires in COVID-19. TCRdb's table, derived via immunoSEQ multiplex PCR, lists solely in-frame clones and lacks some. The sample carries over 150,000 clones, approximately 90% recorded once. The source material was PBMCs or T cells enriched from blood (not recorded which). Receptor source: a woman in her 30s who had recovered from COVID-19.

The chain links TRBV6-5 to TRBJ1-4; 11 bases are a match to TRBD1. Germline V gene data show CDR1 as MNHEY and CDR2 as SVGAGI. V lost 3 bases, J lost 8 bases, and 5 bases stayed unmatched. This CDR3 has 15 amino acids. The CDR3 nucleotides read TGTGCCAGCAGTTATCGGACAGGGGGCGACGAAAAACTGTTTTTT. It is translated as CASSYRTGGDEKLFF.

The CDR3 DNA reads as TGTGCCAGTAGTATAGGGGGGACAGATGAGGAAAAACTGTTTTTT. Its protein product is CASSIGGTDEEKLFF. The chain employs TRBV19 and TRBJ1-4; 7 nucleotides align to TRBD1. The ends lost 1 base at V and 8 bases at J; junction bases unmatched: 7. The CDR3 length is 15 residues. Germline CDR1 LNHDA, CDR2 SQIVND (reference sequence).

The V and J genes are TRBV20-1 and TRBJ1-1; unclear D gene. Germline V gene data show CDR1 as DFQATT and CDR2 as SNEGSKA (reference sequence). CDR3 length equals 11 residues. The V gene lost 7 bases and the J gene lost 1 base, with 7 bases spanning the gap. The CDR3 sequence: CSGLWNTEAFF. The CDR3 region has the DNA TGCAGTGGTCTATGGAACACTGAAGCTTTCTTT.

The chain carries TRBV29-1 and TRBJ1-1; perhaps TRBD1 as D (6 bases). V was trimmed by 7 bases and J by 5 bases, leaving 17 bases between them. CDR1 is SQVTM and CDR2 is ANQGSEA in the germline V gene. This CDR3 contains 13 residues. The CDR3 DNA reads as TGCAGCGAAGTTCAGGGGACCCGGACTGAAGCTTTCTTT. This sequence encodes CSEVQGTRTEAFF.

This clone appeared a single time. This chain uses TRBV28 with TRBJ2-7, with 7 bases lining up with TRBD2. The CDR3 has 13 amino acids. Germline V gives CDR1 MDHEN, CDR2 SYDVKM. V was clipped by 7 bases and J by 3 bases; unmatched bases: 6. CDR3 loop: CASTISGVYEQYF. CDR3 DNA: TGTGCCAGCACTATCAGCGGGGTCTACGAGCAGTACTTC.

A word on this clone: The identical CDR3 is also encoded by other nucleotide sequences in the sample. The chain has TRBV15 and TRBJ2-7; 8 nucleotides agree with TRBD1. J was trimmed by 3 bases and V by 0 bases; bases with no gene match: 1. CDR1 is LNHNV, CDR2 YYDKDF, per germline (reference sequence). The CDR3 contains 14 residues. The CDR3 coding sequence is TGTGCCACCAGCAGAGAAACAGGGGGCTACGAGCAGTACTTC. It codes for CATSRETGGYEQYF.

The V gene is TRBV6-8, the J gene TRBJ1-5; D is possibly TRBD1 (5 bases). This CDR3 is 18 amino acids long. V dropped 10 bases and J dropped 1 base, with 26 bases sitting between them. Germline CDR1 MNHGY, CDR2 SAAAGT. This CDR3 reads CATQLTQDYPLSNQPQHF. The CDR3 DNA reads TGTGCCACTCAGTTAACACAGGATTACCCCTTAAGCAATCAGCCCCAGCATTTT.

The chain combines TRBV25-1 with TRBJ1-3, with 7 bases identical to TRBD1. The CDR3 sequence is 14 residues long. Germline loops: CDR1 MGHDK, CDR2 SYGVNS. Germline trimming cut 3 bases from V and 4 bases from J; bases unmatched to any gene: 3. The CDR3 here is CASSDGTAGNTIYF. DNA for the CDR3: TGTGCCAGCAGTGACGGGACAGCCGGAAACACCATATATTTT. The full variable domain, with the rest looked up from reference TRBV25-1 and TRBJ1-3, is EADIYQTPRYLVIGTGKKITLECSQTMGHDKMYWYQQDPGMELHLIHYSYGVNSTEKGDLSSESTVSRIRTEHFPLTLESARPSHTSQYLCASSDGTAGNTIYFGEGSWLTVV.

This chain joins TRBV4-1 and TRBJ1-5; perhaps TRBD1 as D (5 bases). V dropped 3 bases and J dropped 2 bases, with 17 bases sitting between them. This CDR3 is 17 amino acids long. Looked up from germline, CDR1 is MGHRA and CDR2 is YSYEKL. The CDR3 sequence is CASSQHFREDGNQPQHF. CDR3 in DNA: TGCGCCAGCAGCCAGCATTTCAGGGAGGACGGCAATCAGCCCCAGCATTTT.

The chain links TRBV24-1 to TRBJ1-2; 10 nucleotides match TRBD1. This CDR3 contains 14 residues. Germline V lookup: CDR1 KGHDR, CDR2 SFDVKD. The trim removed 3 bases at V and 7 bases at J, leaving 4 bases unmatched. The CDR3 DNA follows: TGTGCCACCAGTGATCGGACAGGGGGTAGTGGCTACACCTTC. This encodes CATSDRTGGSGYTF.

J is TRBJ2-5 and V is TRBV12-3 or TRBV12-4, with D tentatively TRBD2 (6 bases). CDR3 length: 13 amino acids. V lost 3 bases, J lost 4 bases, and 9 bases lay in between. The CDR3 sequence: CASSLLEGETQYF. The CDR3 DNA reads as TGTGCCAGCAGTTTGCTGGAGGGAGAGACCCAGTACTTC.

The genes are TRBV18 and TRBJ1-5; D possibly corresponds to TRBD1 (6 bases). Looked up from germline, CDR1 is KGHSH and CDR2 is LQKENI. Trimming stripped 3 bases from V and 0 bases from J, with 15 bases between. This CDR3 comprises 17 residues. The CDR3 sequence is CASSPETGFYSNQPQHF. The CDR3 DNA is TGTGCCAGCTCACCCGAAACAGGGTTTTATAGCAATCAGCCCCAGCATTTT.

The chain uses TRBV19 and TRBJ2-4, with D unresolved. Trimming removed 5 bases at V and 6 bases at J, with 14 bases between. The CDR3 consists of 14 residues. Per the germline V gene, CDR1 is LNHDA and CDR2 is SQIVND (reference sequence). In DNA, the CDR3 is TGTGCCAGTAGTTTGACTGTTACTGCAAACATTCAGTACTTC. Translating it yields CASSLTVTANIQYF.

The chain links TRBV14 to TRBJ1-6; D gene uncertain. Germline loops: CDR1 SGHDN, CDR2 FVKESK. The CDR3 consists of 14 residues. V was shortened by 1 base and J by 7 bases, with 8 bases between the two germline ends. The CDR3 region has the DNA TGTGCCAGCAGCCAAGTTACAACGAATTCACCCCTCCACTTT. Translated, it gives CASSQVTTNSPLHF.

V usage is TRBV6-2 or TRBV6-3 and J usage is TRBJ1-4, with D perhaps TRBD1 (5 bases). The germline V gene has CDR1 MNHEY and CDR2 SVGEGT. Between the trimmed V and J ends, which lost 6 bases and 4 bases, there was a span of 12 bases. The CDR3 runs 14 residues. The CDR3 DNA is TGTGCCAGCAGCCGCGACAGTTTTAATGAAAAACTGTTTTTT. It codes for CASSRDSFNEKLFF.

The chain carries TRBV7-2 and TRBJ1-5, with 12 bases matching TRBD1. Losses at the gene ends were 5 bases for V and 6 bases for J; bases not matched to a gene: 2. CDR3 length: 14 amino acids. Germline V CDR1 and CDR2: SGHTA, FQGNSA. The CDR3 region is CASSRDRGPQPQHF. CDR3 DNA sequence: TGTGCCAGCAGCCGGGACAGGGGGCCTCAGCCCCAGCATTTT.

This clone was recorded only once. The rearrangement links TRBV5-1 to TRBJ1-6, with a tentative D call TRBD1 (6 bases). V lost 3 bases and J 1 base, leaving 14 bases between the germline ends. CDR1 and CDR2 from the germline V gene are SGHRS and YFSETQ. The CDR3 extends over 17 amino acids. CDR3 sequence (DNA): TGCGCCAGCAGCTCCCGGGACATAGGTTCCTATAATTCACCCCTCCACTTT. Protein: CASSSRDIGSYNSPLHF.

This chain joins TRBV7-2 and TRBJ2-5, with 9 bases matching TRBD2. The CDR3 consists of 19 residues. Trimming cost V 4 bases and J 5 bases; bases outside gene matches: 20. Germline CDR1 is SGHTA and CDR2 is FQGNSA. CDR3: CASSSTLEAGGSSVETQYF. DNA of the CDR3: TGTGCCAGCAGCTCGACTTTGGAGGCGGGAGGGAGCTCAGTCGAGACCCAGTACTTC.

Written as DNA, the CDR3 is TGCGCCAGCAGCCAAGATAGAGCGTTTGAGCAGTACTTC. Translating gives CASSQDRAFEQYF. The chain joins TRBV4-3 to TRBJ2-7; D is unresolved. Trimming took 0 bases from V and 7 from J, leaving 10 bases between them. The CDR3 totals 13 residues. Germline assignment: CDR1 LGHNA and CDR2 YSLEER.